Below, 9 T cell receptor beta chains from the same sample are listed, as sequenced in a study of OX40 agonist ivuxolimab in advanced cancers. TCRdb's table, derived via immunoSEQ multiplex PCR, lists solely in-frame clones and lacks some. This table has 65,000 to 80,000 clones, more than 75% appearing once. The sequences come from CD4+ or CD8+ T cells sorted from blood, collected in a trial of the OX40 agonist ivuxolimab. These receptors all come from an adult with an advanced solid tumor such as melanoma, head and neck, liver or kidney cancer.

The rearrangement joins TRBV2 to TRBJ2-2; D remains unclear. This CDR3 contains 13 residues. With 3 bases removed from V and 11 bases from J, the gap between germline ends came to 13 bases. CDR1 SNHLY and CDR2 FYNNEI come from the germline V gene. The CDR3 reads CASSESALQELFF. CDR3 sequence (DNA): TGTGCCAGCAGTGAGTCAGCCTTACAAGAGCTGTTTTTT. Drawing the rest from reference TRBV2 and TRBJ2-2, the complete variable domain is EPEVTQTPSHQVTQMGQEVILRCVPISNHLYFYWYRQILGQKVEFLVSFYNNEISEKSEIFDDQFSVERPDGSNFTLKIRSTKLEDSAMYFCASSESALQELFFGEGSRLTVL.

The J gene is TRBJ2-5, the V gene TRBV5-1, with 10 bases matching TRBD1. Germline V gene lookup returns CDR1 SGHRS and CDR2 YFSETQ. CDR3 length equals 14 residues. The V segment lost 0 bases and the J segment 4 bases; nucleotides outside the gene matches: 0. This CDR3 reads CASSLGDRGETQYF. The CDR3 nucleotides are TGCGCCAGCAGCTTGGGGGACAGGGGAGAGACCCAGTACTTC.

This chain links TRBV27 with TRBJ2-3; D ambiguous. CDR1 MNHEY and CDR2 SMNVEV come from the germline V gene (reference sequence). Trimming stripped 3 bases from V and 3 bases from J, with 10 bases between. The CDR3 runs 14 residues. The CDR3 loop reads CASSFGFGTDTQYF. DNA for the CDR3: TGTGCCAGCAGTTTTGGATTCGGGACAGATACGCAGTATTTT.

J is TRBJ1-5 and V is TRBV2, with unresolved D. The CDR3 covers 13 residues. Germline loops: CDR1 SNHLY, CDR2 FYNNEI. V lost 6 bases, J lost 4 bases, and 10 bases lay in between. In DNA form, the CDR3 reads TGTGCCAGCAGCGTAGGGCCAAATCAGCCCCAGCATTTT. It translates to CASSVGPNQPQHF. Filled out from reference TRBV2 and TRBJ1-5, the complete variable domain reads EPEVTQTPSHQVTQMGQEVILRCVPISNHLYFYWYRQILGQKVEFLVSFYNNEISEKSEIFDDQFSVERPDGSNFTLKIRSTKLEDSAMYFCASSVGPNQPQHFGDGTRLSIL.

J is TRBJ2-7 and V is TRBV19; possible D gene TRBD1, 6 bases. The V end was cut by 0 bases, the J end by 4 bases, with 13 bases between. CDR1 and CDR2 from the germline V gene are LNHDA and SQIVND (reference sequence). The CDR3 sequence is 15 residues long. In DNA form, the CDR3 reads TGTGCCAGTAGTATAGAGGAAACAGGGACGTACGAGCAGTACTTC. This sequence encodes CASSIEETGTYEQYF.

V gene TRBV19 combines with J gene TRBJ1-1; D unresolved. Germline-derived CDR1 and CDR2 are LNHDA and SQIVND (reference sequence). The CDR3 extends over 14 amino acids. Between the trimmed V and J ends, which lost 5 bases and 3 bases, there was a span of 13 bases. The CDR3 here is CASSDPGSYTEAFF. In DNA, the CDR3 is TGTGCCAGTAGTGATCCAGGATCGTACACTGAAGCTTTCTTT.

V is TRBV27 and J is TRBJ1-2, with 9 bases fitting TRBD1. Germline CDR1 is MNHEY and CDR2 is SMNVEV (reference sequence). This CDR3 contains 15 residues. V trimming: 5 bases; J trimming: 7 bases; junction bases outside the gene matches: 11. CDR3 nucleotide sequence: TGTGCCAGCAGTCCGCACAGTACAGGGGGCATTGGCTACACCTTC. Its protein product is CASSPHSTGGIGYTF.

V is TRBV5-1 and J is TRBJ1-1; D might be TRBD1 (5 bases). Per the germline V gene, CDR1 is SGHRS and CDR2 is YFSETQ. This CDR3 is 14 amino acids long. Deletions cut 0 bases from V and 8 bases from J, with 14 bases between. This CDR3 is CASSLGQGAQEAFF. The CDR3 DNA is TGCGCCAGCAGCTTGGGTCAGGGCGCCCAAGAAGCTTTCTTT.

This sequence joins TRBV18 and TRBJ2-7, with TRBD1 identical over 10 bases. Germline V CDR1 and CDR2: KGHSH, LQKENI. The CDR3 extends over 13 amino acids. Trimming at V came to 6 bases and at J to 6 bases, leaving 5 bases not matched to a gene. The CDR3: CASSTGGASEQYF. CDR3 in DNA: TGTGCCAGCTCGACAGGGGGCGCTTCCGAGCAGTACTTC.